This T cell receptor beta chain was sequenced in a study of CD8 T cells in ankylosing spondylitis (dated by TCRdb to the late 2010s). Concerning the study at large: The study set out to find disease-linked TCR variants by profiling T cell receptor beta repertoires in ankylosing spondylitis patients and healthy donors. The full study cohort comprised about 24 ankylosing spondylitis patients and roughly 100 healthy donors. Peripheral blood samples were taken, and synovial fluid was additionally collected from ankylosing spondylitis patients.

From its cysteine to its phenylalanine, the CDR3 spans 14 amino acids. Only CDR3 DNA remains: 42 bases, in frame from the first base. Based on the germline V gene (reference sequence), the CDR1 and CDR2 sequences are DFQATT and SNEGSKA. At the junction V is shortened by 6 bases and J by 4 bases; bases outside the gene matches: 8. This sample was sequenced with an Illumina HiSeq 2500. Quantitative 5'-RACE with molecular barcodes was the method used to prepare the TCR beta libraries. Processing in the source paper ran as follows. A new computational method, built on a probabilistic model of VDJ rearrangement, was used to identify disease-linked TCR variants. In TCRdb, the public reads were trimmed at Q25 with fastp and aligned with MiXCR, with productive beta chains retained. Here each entry gathers all rows of one CDR3 protein and keeps the most common genes and DNA. The V and J calls were not made by the authors but by TCRdb's processing. This sample comprises some 150,000 distinct CDR3 sequences, about an eighth of them detected only once. Clones ranked in the top ten supply less than 5% of the sample.

What the authors observed across the whole study: Some motif variants were previously reported in synovial fluid and blood of reactive arthritis patients, suggesting common disease-initiation mechanisms. Blood from ankylosing spondylitis patients appeared to be characterized by a TCR beta motif made up of under 10 highly homologous amino acid variants. According to the report, matched synovial fluid samples from ankylosing spondylitis patients were significantly enriched for the disease-linked clones. In peripheral blood, the disease-linked clones were found at relatively low frequencies and had a CD8+ phenotype.

This clonotype appeared many times. Its antigen has not been determined. Base qualities are not provided; no much larger clone lies one nucleotide away. Here the chain combines TRBV20-1 and TRBJ2-3; TRBD1 matches 9 bases in the middle. The sequenced sample consisted of blood, either unsorted or a sorted T cell fraction (not recorded which). The TCR was taken from a female donor with ankylosing spondylitis or in good health (not recorded which). DNA sequence: TGCAGTGCAAATCCGGGACAGGGAGCAGATACGCAGTATTTT. Translated, it gives CSANPGQGADTQYF.